Detailed here is one T cell receptor beta chain. What antigen it recognizes has not been identified. One end of the junction is discordant with germline, which a read error may explain. Libraries came from the immunoSEQ multiplex PCR assay. The authors processed their data as follows. A statistical classification framework was built for diagnosing cytomegalovirus status from the catalog of TCR beta chain sequences. Entries here come from immuneACCESS through TCRdb and include only in-frame sequences with V and J called. Some clones fail to appear in such tables; in the studies checked, an unresolved V gene covers under half of the shortfall, and the cause of the remainder is unknown. V and J calls and clone size are those listed in that table; D and trimming were worked out from the DNA. The sample profile shows some 260,000 clones; approximately 84% of them were found once. Approximately 12% of the sample is taken by the ten largest.

Donors formed part of the validation cohort, which comprised 120 or so subjects and was distinct from the first cohort of 666 subjects. The sample originates from a study of cytomegalovirus exposure and HLA in healthy donors (dated by TCRdb to about 2017). Study-wide context: The 666 repertoires of the first cohort and the roughly 120 validation repertoires were produced on the same platform, according to a later analysis. In addition to the first cohort of around 670 subjects, a separate validation cohort of under 150 different subjects was used. To predict cytomegalovirus infection status, the study combined high-throughput TCR immunosequencing, statistical association of individual TCRs with disease status, and machine learning. The study was designed to test whether signatures of past pathogen exposure could be identified by cataloging public T cell receptors. Overall results and qualifications from the work: In vitro tests confirmed that a few of the cytomegalovirus-associated TCR beta chains recognize cytomegalovirus antigens. A later analysis lacked HLA typing for the validation cohort, so it scored co-occurrence in that cohort across all 110 or so repertoires. A total of 150 to 200 TCR beta chains were listed by the study as associated with cytomegalovirus. The authors suggested that the approach could potentially be generalized to other disease states and immunological phenotypes. Subsequent analysis determined that TCRs grouped into clusters in the first cohort also showed a tendency toward co-occurrence across the roughly 120 validation repertoires, and approximately 94% of cluster scores exceeded 0. Across donors, most TCR sequences were observed very rarely, whereas some public TCRs were present in many individuals. The classifier was reported to diagnose cytomegalovirus status with high specificity and sensitivity in both the original and validation cohorts.

The receptor's source is a man aged 18 to 30 in good health and CMV-seropositive. Sequencing input: PBMCs.

At the DNA level, the sequence is TGTGCCAGCAGCCCGTGGGTTCGAGCGTCTGGAAGCACCATATATTTT. The encoded protein is CASSPWVRASGSTIYF. Here the chain combines TRBV7-2 and TRBJ1-3; no D segment can be confidently identified. According to the germline V gene, CDR1 reads SGHTA and CDR2 reads FQGNSA. Counted from cysteine to phenylalanine, this CDR3 has 16 amino acids. Only the CDR3 region is kept as DNA, spanning 48 bases read in frame from base 1.